This T cell receptor (beta chain) originates from a study of glioma-infiltrating T cells after dendritic cell vaccination. Study-wide context: Autologous tumor lysate-pulsed dendritic cell vaccination was given between about 2002 and 2013.

The PCR used 60 V beta and 13 J beta primers. Here immunoSEQ multiplex PCR was the method, and the copy in TCRdb shows in-frame clones only, minus some. The table records around 37,000 clones, approximately 84% of them present only once. This CDR3 has 14 residues. Per the germline V gene, CDR1 is SNHLY and CDR2 is FYNNEI. This receptor was identified in a human donor with glioblastoma. The chain has TRBV2 and TRBJ2-5; 7 bases agree with TRBD1. TRBJ2-7 explains the end of the DNA better; the J call may be wrong. This sample comprised blood, obtained before dendritic cell vaccination. The CDR3 spells CASSTGAGSYEQYF. The CDR3 DNA follows: TGTGCCAGCAGTACAGGGGCGGGTTCCTACGAGCAGTACTTC.